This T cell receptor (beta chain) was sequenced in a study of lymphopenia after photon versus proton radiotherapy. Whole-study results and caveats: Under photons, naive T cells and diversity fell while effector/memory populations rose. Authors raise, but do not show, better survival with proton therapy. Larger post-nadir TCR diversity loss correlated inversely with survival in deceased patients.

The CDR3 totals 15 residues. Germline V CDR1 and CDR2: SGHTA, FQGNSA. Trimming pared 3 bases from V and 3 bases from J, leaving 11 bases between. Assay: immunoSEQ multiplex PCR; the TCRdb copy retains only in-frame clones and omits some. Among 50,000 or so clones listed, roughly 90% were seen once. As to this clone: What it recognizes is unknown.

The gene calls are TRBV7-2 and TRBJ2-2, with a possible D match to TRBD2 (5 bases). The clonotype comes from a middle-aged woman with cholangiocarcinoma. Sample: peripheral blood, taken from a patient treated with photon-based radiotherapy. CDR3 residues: CASSFTRGHTGELFF. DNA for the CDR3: TGTGCCAGCAGCTTTACTAGAGGCCACACCGGGGAGCTGTTTTTT. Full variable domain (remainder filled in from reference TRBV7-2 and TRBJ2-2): GAGVSQSPSNKVTEKGKDVELRCDPISGHTALYWYRQSLGQGLEFLIYFQGNSAPDKSGLPSDRFSAERTGGSVSTLTIQRTQQEDSAVYLCASSFTRGHTGELFFGEGSRLTVL.